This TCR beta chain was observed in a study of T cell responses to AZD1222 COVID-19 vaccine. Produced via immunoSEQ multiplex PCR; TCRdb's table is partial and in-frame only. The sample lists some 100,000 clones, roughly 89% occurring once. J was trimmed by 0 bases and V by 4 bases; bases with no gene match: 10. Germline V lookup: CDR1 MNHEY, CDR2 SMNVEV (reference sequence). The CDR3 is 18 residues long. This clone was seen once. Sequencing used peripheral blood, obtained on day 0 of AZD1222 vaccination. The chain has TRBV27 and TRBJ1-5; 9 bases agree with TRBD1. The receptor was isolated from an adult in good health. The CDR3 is CASSSTGTGLYSNQPQHF. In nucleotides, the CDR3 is TGTGCCAGCAGTTCGACCGGGACAGGGCTATATAGCAATCAGCCCCAGCATTTT.